The TCR beta chain under discussion was sequenced for a study of T cell responses to AZD1222 COVID-19 vaccine. Study results and caveats: Increases in Spike-specific TCR breadth and depth were seen after two AZD1222 doses. Baseline seropositivity characterized only a handful of AZD1222 recipients. A reported finding is that nearly half of spike-specific TCRs target unmutated variant regions.

Both about-4-week and about-12-week second-dose recipients were combined. The sample holds one count of this clone. Its antigen is not identified. Measured with immunoSEQ multiplex PCR; TCRdb has only the in-frame clones, and not every one. Of 150,000 to 200,000 clones detected, approximately 90% appear once; the ten largest clones hold roughly 1.2%. The clonotype originates from an adult who received the AZD1222 COVID-19 vaccine. Sequenced material: peripheral blood, taken 28 days after the second AZD1222 dose.

CDR3 DNA sequence: TGTGCCAGCAGCCACGCAACCCCCGGGGCTATGGCTCCCCAAGAGACCCAGTACTTC. This translates into CASSHATPGAMAPQETQYF. The rearrangement joins TRBV13 to TRBJ2-5, with D tentatively TRBD1 or TRBD2 (5 bases each). The CDR3 runs 19 residues. Trimming pared 5 bases from V and 1 base from J, leaving 26 bases between. From germline, CDR1 is PRHDT and CDR2 FYEKMQ (reference sequence). Drawing the rest from reference TRBV13 and TRBJ2-5, the complete variable domain is AAGVIQSPRHLIKEKRETATLKCYPIPRHDTVYWYQQGPGQDPQFLISFYEKMQSDKGSIPDRFSAQQFSDYHSELNMSSLELGDSALYFCASSHATPGAMAPQETQYFGPGTRLLVL.